The present T cell receptor beta chain was sequenced within a study of blood T cell repertoires in COVID-19. Across the whole study: Sources were T cells, B-cell-depleted T cells, or PBMCs; the material itself was cDNA or gDNA.

In the original analysis: Cell counts per sample came from amplifying reference gene primers. Measured with immunoSEQ multiplex PCR; TCRdb has only the in-frame clones, and not every one. The V and J calls and clone size were taken over from that table, and D and trimming were inferred from the DNA. Among under 200,000 clones listed, around 84% were seen once. The germline V gene has CDR1 MGHDK and CDR2 SYGVNS. The length of the CDR3 is 15 residues. V dropped 6 bases and J dropped 3; count of bases not matched to a gene: 10. This clone was seen just once. The TCR originated in a man aged 50-60 years with active or convalescent COVID-19. The sequencing input was peripheral blood. The rearrangement joins TRBV25-1 to TRBJ2-7; 8 bases are shared with TRBD1. DNA for the CDR3: TGTGCCAGCAGCAGAGACAGGGGTTTTTACTACGAGCAGTACTTC. This sequence encodes CASSRDRGFYYEQYF.